This T cell receptor beta chain was sequenced in a study of PD-1 blockade in classical Hodgkin lymphoma. Described time point: cycle 4 day 1 (C4D1), after 6 weeks of nivolumab. After autologous stem cell transplantation all patients relapsed, and prior brentuximab vedotin exposure differed between cohorts. Study-wide points: Newly diagnosed patients had diversity similar to the baseline diversity of complete responders.

Sequencing used immunoSEQ multiplex PCR; TCRdb keeps in-frame clones, though not all of them. The sample carries more than 85,000 clones, approximately 90% recorded once. Looked up from germline, CDR1 is SGHDT and CDR2 is YYEEEE. Deletions cut 4 bases from V and 3 bases from J, with 14 bases between. The CDR3 consists of 14 residues. Comment on this clone: What it binds is not known. In the same sample, other DNA sequences code for this CDR3.

This clonotype was obtained from a human donor with classical Hodgkin lymphoma. Here the sequenced sample was peripheral blood mononuclear cells (PBMCs), taken before the fourth cycle of nivolumab. The chain has TRBV5-6 and TRBJ2-7; possibly TRBD2 for D (6 bases). The CDR3 spells CASSLGGLNYEQYF. The CDR3 region has the DNA TGTGCCAGCAGCCTTGGGGGACTCAACTACGAGCAGTACTTC.